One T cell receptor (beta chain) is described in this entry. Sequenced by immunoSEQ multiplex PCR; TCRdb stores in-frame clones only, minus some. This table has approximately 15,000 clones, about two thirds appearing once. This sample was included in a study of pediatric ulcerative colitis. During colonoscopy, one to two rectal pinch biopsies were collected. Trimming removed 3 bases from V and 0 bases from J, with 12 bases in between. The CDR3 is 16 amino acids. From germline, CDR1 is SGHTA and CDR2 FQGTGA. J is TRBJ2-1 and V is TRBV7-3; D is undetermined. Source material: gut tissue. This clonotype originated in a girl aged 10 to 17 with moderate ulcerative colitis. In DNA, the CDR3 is TGTGCCAGCAGCTTCTTGGCACTTAGCTCCTACAATGAGCAGTTCTTC. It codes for CASSFLALSSYNEQFF.